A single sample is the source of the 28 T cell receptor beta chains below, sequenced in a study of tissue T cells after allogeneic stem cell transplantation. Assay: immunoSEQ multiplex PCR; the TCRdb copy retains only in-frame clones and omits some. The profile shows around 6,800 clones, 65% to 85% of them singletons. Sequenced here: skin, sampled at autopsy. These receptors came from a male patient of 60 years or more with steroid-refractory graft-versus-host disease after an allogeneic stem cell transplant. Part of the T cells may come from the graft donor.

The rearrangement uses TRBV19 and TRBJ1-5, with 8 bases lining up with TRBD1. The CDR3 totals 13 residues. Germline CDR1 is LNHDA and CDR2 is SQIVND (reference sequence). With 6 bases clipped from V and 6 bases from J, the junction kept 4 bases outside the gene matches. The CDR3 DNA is TGTGCCAGTAGGGACAGGGCGGTTCAGCCCCAGCATTTT. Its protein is CASRDRAVQPQHF.

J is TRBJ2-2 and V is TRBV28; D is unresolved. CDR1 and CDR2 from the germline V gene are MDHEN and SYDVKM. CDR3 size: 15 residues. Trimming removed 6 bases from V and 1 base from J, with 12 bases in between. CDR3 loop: CASSPVAGNTGELFF. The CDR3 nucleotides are TGTGCCAGCAGCCCCGTGGCAGGGAACACCGGGGAGCTGTTTTTT.

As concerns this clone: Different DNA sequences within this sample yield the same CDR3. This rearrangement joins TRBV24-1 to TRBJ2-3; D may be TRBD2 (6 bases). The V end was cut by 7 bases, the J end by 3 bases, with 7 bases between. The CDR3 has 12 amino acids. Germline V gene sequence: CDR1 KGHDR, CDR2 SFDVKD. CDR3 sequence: CATRGGTDTQYF. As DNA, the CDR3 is TGTGCCACCAGGGGGGGAACAGATACGCAGTATTTT.

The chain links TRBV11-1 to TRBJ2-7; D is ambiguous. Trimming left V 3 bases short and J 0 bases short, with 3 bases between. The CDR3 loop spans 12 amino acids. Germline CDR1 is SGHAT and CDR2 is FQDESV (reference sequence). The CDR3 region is CASSFYSYEQYF. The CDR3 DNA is TGTGCCAGCAGCTTTTACTCCTACGAGCAGTACTTC.

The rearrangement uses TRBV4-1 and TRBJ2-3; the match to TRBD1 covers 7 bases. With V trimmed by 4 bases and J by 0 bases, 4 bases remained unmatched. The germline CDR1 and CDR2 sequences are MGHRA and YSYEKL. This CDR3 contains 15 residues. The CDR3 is CASSRGTASTDTQYF. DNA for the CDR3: TGCGCCAGCAGCCGGGGGACAGCGAGCACAGATACGCAGTATTTT.

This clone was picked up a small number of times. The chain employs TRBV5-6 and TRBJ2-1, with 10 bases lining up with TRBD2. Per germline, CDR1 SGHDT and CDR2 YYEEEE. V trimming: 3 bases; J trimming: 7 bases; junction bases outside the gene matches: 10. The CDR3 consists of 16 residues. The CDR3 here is CASSSRLAGSWNEQFF. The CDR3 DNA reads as TGTGCCAGCAGCTCTAGACTAGCGGGTTCGTGGAATGAGCAGTTCTTC. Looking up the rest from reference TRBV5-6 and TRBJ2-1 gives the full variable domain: DAGVTQSPTHLIKTRGQQVTLRCSPKSGHDTVSWYQQALGQGPQFIFQYYEEEERQRGNFPDRFSGHQFPNYSSELNVNALLLGDSALYLCASSSRLAGSWNEQFFGPGTRLTVL.

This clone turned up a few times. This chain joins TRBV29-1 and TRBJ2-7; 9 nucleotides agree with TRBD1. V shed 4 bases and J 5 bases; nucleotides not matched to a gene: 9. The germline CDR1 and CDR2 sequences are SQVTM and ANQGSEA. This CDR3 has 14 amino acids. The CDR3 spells CSVAGTGIRNEQYF. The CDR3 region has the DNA TGCAGCGTTGCTGGGACAGGGATCCGCAACGAGCAGTACTTC.

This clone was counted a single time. The DNA of the CDR3 is TGCGCCAGCAGCTGGGCTCGGGGAGTTGGCTATGGCTACACCTTC. Translation gives CASSWARGVGYGYTF. The gene calls are TRBV5-1 and TRBJ1-2, with D unresolved. The V end was cut by 3 bases, the J end by 4 bases, with 16 bases between. This CDR3 has 15 residues. The germline V gene has CDR1 SGHRS and CDR2 YFSETQ.

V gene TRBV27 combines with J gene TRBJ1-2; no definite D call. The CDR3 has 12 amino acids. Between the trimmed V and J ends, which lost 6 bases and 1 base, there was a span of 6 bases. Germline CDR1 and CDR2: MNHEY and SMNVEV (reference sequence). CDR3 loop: CASSEDNYGYTF. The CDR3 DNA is TGTGCCAGCAGCGAGGATAACTATGGCTACACCTTC.

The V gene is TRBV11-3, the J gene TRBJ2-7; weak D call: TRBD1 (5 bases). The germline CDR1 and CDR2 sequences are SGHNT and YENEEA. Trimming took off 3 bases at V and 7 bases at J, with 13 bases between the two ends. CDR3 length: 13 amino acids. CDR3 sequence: CASSLWTQSEQYF. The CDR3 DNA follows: TGTGCCAGCAGCTTGTGGACACAATCAGAGCAGTACTTC.

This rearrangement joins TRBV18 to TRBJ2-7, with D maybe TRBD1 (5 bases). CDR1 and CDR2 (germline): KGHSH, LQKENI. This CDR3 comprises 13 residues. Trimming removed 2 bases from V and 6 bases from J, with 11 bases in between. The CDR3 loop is CASSPFTQGEQYF. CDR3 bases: TGTGCCAGCTCACCATTCACGCAGGGCGAGCAGTACTTC.

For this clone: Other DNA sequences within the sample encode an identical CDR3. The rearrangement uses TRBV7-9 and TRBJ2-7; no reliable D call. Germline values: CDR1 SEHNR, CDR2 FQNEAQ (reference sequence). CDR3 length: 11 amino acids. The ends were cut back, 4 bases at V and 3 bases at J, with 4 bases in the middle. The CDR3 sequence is CASSSDYEQYF. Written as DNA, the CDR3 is TGTGCCAGCAGCTCCGACTACGAGCAGTACTTC.

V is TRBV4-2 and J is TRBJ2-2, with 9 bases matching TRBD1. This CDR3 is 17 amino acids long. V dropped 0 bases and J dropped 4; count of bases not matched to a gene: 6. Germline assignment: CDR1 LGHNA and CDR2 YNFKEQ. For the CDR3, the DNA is TGTGCCAGCAGCCAAGATTTCGGGACAGGGAGCACCGGGGAGCTGTTTTTT. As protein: CASSQDFGTGSTGELFF.

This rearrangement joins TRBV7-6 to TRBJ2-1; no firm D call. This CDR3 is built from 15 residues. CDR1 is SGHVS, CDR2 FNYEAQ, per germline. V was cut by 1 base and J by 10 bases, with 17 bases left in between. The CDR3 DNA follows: TGTGCCAGCAGCTTAGATTCTCGTCCCCCCCAGGAGCAGTTCTTC. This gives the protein CASSLDSRPPQEQFF.

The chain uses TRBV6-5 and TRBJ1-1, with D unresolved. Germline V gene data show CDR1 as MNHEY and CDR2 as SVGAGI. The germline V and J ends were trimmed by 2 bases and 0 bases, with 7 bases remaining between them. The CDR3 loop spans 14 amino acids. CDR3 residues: CASSYLNMNTEAFF. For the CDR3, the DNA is TGTGCCAGCAGTTACCTAAACATGAACACTGAAGCTTTCTTT.

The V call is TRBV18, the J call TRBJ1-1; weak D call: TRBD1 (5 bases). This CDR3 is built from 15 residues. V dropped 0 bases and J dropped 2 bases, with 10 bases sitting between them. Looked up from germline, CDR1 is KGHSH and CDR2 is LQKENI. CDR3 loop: CASSPPTGGNTEAFF. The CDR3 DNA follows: TGTGCCAGCTCACCACCGACGGGGGGAAACACTGAAGCTTTCTTT.

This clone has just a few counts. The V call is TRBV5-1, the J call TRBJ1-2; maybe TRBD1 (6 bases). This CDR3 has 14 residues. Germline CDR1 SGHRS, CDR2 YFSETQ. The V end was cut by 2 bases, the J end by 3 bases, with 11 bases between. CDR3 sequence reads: CASSFRGADYGYTF. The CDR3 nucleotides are TGCGCCAGCAGCTTTAGGGGGGCGGACTATGGCTACACCTTC.

CDR3 DNA sequence: TGTGCTAGTGGAGAGATGGGAGCGGGGACAGATACGCAGTATTTT. Protein product: CASGEMGAGTDTQYF. The chain employs TRBV12-5 and TRBJ2-3; 7 nucleotides agree with TRBD2. The trim removed 6 bases at V and 3 bases at J, leaving 9 bases unmatched. Per germline, CDR1 LGHNT and CDR2 FRNRAP. The CDR3 extends over 15 amino acids. Using reference TRBV12-5 and TRBJ2-3 for the parts outside the CDR3, the full variable domain is DARVTQTPRHKVTEMGQEVTMRCQPILGHNTVFWYRQTMMQGLELLAYFRNRAPLDDSGMPKDRFSAEMPDATLATLKIQPSEPRDSAVYFCASGEMGAGTDTQYFGPGTRLTVL.

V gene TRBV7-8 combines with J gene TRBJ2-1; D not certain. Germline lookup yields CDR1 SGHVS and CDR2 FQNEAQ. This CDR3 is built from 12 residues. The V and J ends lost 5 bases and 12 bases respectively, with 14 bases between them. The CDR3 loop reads CASSPFSGSQFF. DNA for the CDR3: TGTGCCAGCAGCCCCTTTTCTGGATCGCAGTTCTTC.

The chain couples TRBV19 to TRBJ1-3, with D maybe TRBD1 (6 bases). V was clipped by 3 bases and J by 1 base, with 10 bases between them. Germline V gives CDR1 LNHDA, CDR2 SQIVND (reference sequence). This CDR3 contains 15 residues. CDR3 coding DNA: TGTGCCAGTAGTATCCGAGGACAGTCTGGAAACACCATATATTTT. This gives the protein CASSIRGQSGNTIYF.

In nucleotides, the CDR3 is TGTGCCAGCAGCCAAGTTTCAGAAAATGAAAAACTGTTTTTT. It codes for CASSQVSENEKLFF. V usage is TRBV3-1 (or the pseudogene TRBV3-2) and J usage is TRBJ1-4; D remains ambiguous. Germline CDR1 reads LGHDT; CDR2 reads YNNKEL (reference sequence). There are 14 residues in the CDR3. Trimming left V 1 base short and J 5 bases short, with 8 bases between.

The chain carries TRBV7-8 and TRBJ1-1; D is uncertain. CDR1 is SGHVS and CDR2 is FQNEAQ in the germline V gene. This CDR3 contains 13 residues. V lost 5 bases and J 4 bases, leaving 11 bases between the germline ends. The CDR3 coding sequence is TGTGCCAGCAGCGCTCGGTGGGGCACTGAAGCTTTCTTT. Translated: CASSARWGTEAFF. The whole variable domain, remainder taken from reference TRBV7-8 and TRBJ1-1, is GAGVSQSPRYKVAKRGQDVALRCDPISGHVSLFWYQQALGQGPEFLTYFQNEAQLDKSGLPSDRFFAERPEGSVSTLKIQRTQQEDSAVYLCASSARWGTEAFFGQGTRLTVV.

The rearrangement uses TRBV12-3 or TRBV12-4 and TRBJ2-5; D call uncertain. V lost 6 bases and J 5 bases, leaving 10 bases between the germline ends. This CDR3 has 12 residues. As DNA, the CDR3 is TGTGCCAGCAGCCTGCAGGAGGAGACCCAGTACTTC. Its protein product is CASSLQEETQYF.

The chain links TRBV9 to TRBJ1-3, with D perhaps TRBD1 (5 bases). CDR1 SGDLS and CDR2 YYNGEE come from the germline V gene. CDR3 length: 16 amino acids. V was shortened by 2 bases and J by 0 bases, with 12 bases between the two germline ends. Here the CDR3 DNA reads TGTGCCAGCAGCGTTCAACAGGACCTCTCTGGAAACACCATATATTTT. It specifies CASSVQQDLSGNTIYF.

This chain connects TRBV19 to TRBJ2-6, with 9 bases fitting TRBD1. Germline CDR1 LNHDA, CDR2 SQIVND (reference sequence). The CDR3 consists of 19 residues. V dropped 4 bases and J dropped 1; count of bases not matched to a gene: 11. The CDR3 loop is CASSTGRDRVGSGANVLTF. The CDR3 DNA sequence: TGTGCCAGTAGTACAGGACGGGACAGGGTGGGTTCTGGGGCCAACGTCCTGACTTTC.

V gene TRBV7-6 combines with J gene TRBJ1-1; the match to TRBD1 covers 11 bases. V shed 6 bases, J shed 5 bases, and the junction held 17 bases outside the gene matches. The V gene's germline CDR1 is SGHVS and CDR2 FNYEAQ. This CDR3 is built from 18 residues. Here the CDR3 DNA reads TGTGCCAGCAGTGCTCCGGTTGGACAGGGGGCGATTGGGACTGAAGCTTTCTTT. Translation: CASSAPVGQGAIGTEAFF. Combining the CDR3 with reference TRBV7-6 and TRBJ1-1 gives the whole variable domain GAGVSQSPRYKVTKRGQDVALRCDPISGHVSLYWYRQALGQGPEFLTYFNYEAQQDKSGLPNDRFSAERPEGSISTLTIQRTEQRDSAMYRCASSAPVGQGAIGTEAFFGQGTRLTVV.

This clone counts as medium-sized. CDR3 sequence: CASSERLAGVETQYF. CDR3 coding DNA: TGCGCCAGCAGCGAACGACTAGCGGGGGTGGAGACCCAGTACTTC. This chain connects TRBV10-1 to TRBJ2-5; 12 bases fit TRBD2. This CDR3 has 15 amino acids. Germline V gene data show CDR1 as WNHNN and CDR2 as SYGVQD (reference sequence). Trimming took 6 bases from V and 5 from J; bases not matched to a gene: 7.

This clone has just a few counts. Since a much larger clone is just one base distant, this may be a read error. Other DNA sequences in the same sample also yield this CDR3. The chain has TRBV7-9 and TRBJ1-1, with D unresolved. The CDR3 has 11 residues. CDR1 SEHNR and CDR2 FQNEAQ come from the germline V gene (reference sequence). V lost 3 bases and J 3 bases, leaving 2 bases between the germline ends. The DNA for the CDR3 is TGTGCCAGCAGCTTGGACACTGAAGCTTTCTTT. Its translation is CASSLDTEAFF.